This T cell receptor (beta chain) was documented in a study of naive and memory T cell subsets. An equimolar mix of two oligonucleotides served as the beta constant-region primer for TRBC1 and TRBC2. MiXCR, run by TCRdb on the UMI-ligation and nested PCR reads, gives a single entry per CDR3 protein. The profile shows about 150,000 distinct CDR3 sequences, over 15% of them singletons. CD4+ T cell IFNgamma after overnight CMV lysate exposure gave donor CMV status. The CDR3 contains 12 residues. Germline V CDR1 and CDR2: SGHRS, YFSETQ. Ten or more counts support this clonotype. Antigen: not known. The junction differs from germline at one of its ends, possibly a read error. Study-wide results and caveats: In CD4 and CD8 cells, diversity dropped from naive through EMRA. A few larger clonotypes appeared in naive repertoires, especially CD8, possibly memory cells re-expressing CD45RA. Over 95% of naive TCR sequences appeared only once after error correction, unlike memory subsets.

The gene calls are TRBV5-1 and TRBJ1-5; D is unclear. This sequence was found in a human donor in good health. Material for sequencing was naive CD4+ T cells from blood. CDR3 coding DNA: TGTGCCAGCAGCTTATCGGGACAGCCCCAGCATTTT. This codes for CASSLSGQPQHF.